This T cell receptor (beta chain) stems from a study of OX40 agonist ivuxolimab in advanced cancers. Blood specimens came from baseline, cycle 4 day 1, and cycle 7 day 1. Trimming removed 0 bases from V and 4 bases from J, with 10 bases in between. The germline V gene encodes CDR1 SGHRS and CDR2 YFSETQ. The length of the CDR3 is 14 residues. Here immunoSEQ multiplex PCR was the method, and the copy in TCRdb shows in-frame clones only, minus some. The sample carries some 39,000 clones, 80% to 90% recorded once. The sample consisted of CD4+ or CD8+ T cells sorted from blood, taken in a trial of the OX40 agonist ivuxolimab. The receptor's source is an adult with an advanced solid tumor such as melanoma, head and neck, liver or kidney cancer. The chain links TRBV5-1 to TRBJ1-1; D unresolved. The CDR3 is CASSLATRATEAFF. CDR3 coding DNA: TGCGCCAGCAGCTTGGCGACACGGGCCACTGAAGCTTTCTTT.